These 3 T cell receptor beta chains were all obtained from the same sample, sequenced in a study of T cell repertoires in cytomegalovirus infection. No antigen has been assigned to these receptors. TCRdb fed the reads into MiXCR, producing one record per CDR3 protein. Of 900,000 to 950,000 distinct CDR3 sequences listed, roughly 30% are singletons. The sample was cultured CD8+ T cells from PBMCs, taken from culture after CMV antigen stimulation. All receptors come from a human donor in good health (CMV status not recorded). Some clones in this sample may be carry-over from other donors' samples.

The sample holds a few counts of this clonotype. This chain links TRBV20-1 with TRBJ1-1, with no clear D. The germline V and J ends were trimmed by 2 bases and 2 bases, with 9 bases remaining between them. Per germline, CDR1 DFQATT and CDR2 SNEGSKA (reference sequence). This CDR3 comprises 13 residues. The CDR3 bases are TGCAGTGCTAGATGGGCAGGAAACACTGAAGCTTTCTTT. Translated, it gives CSARWAGNTEAFF.

As to this clonotype: A much larger clone sits a single nucleotide away, making a read error possible. The rearrangement uses TRBV7-6 and TRBJ2-1; 7 bases fit TRBD1. The junction had 7 bases not matched to a gene; V was cut back by 0 bases and J by 8 bases. CDR3 size: 15 residues. Germline V gives CDR1 SGHVS, CDR2 FNYEAQ. CDR3 coding DNA: TGTGCCAGCAGCTTAGCACGAACAGGGGTCGATGAGCAGTTCTTC. Residues: CASSLARTGVDEQFF. The complete variable domain, with remaining parts taken from reference TRBV7-6 and TRBJ2-1, reads GAGVSQSPRYKVTKRGQDVALRCDPISGHVSLYWYRQALGQGPEFLTYFNYEAQQDKSGLPNDRFSAERPEGSISTLTIQRTEQRDSAMYRCASSLARTGVDEQFFGPGTRLTVL.

The DNA for the CDR3 is TGTGCCAGCAGTTCAGGGACAGGGGAGTTTAGCGATGAGCAGTTCTTC. It codes for CASSSGTGEFSDEQFF. The gene calls are TRBV27 and TRBJ2-1, with TRBD1 identical over 10 bases. With 4 bases clipped from V and 8 bases from J, the junction kept 11 bases outside the gene matches. Germline CDR1 is MNHEY and CDR2 is SMNVEV (reference sequence). CDR3 length equals 16 residues.